This T cell receptor (beta chain) was identified in a study of blood T cell repertoires in COVID-19 (dated by TCRdb to about 2020). About the investigation overall: Samples from collaborators originated in the United States, Italy and Spain and spanned both the acute and convalescent phases of COVID-19. The material from the prospective study consisted of cDNA or gDNA derived from T cells, B-cell-depleted T cells, or PBMCs. Samples came from the ongoing ImmuneRACE study (first 160 participants) plus 1,254 subjects from 6 global collaborators. Subjects who had been exposed to COVID-19, were actively infected with it, or had recovered from it provided the deeply sampled blood TCRbeta repertoires that made up the dataset. The sample metadata nearly always contained a de-identified subject ID, COVID-19 status, age in years and sex. Where available, HLA class I and class II types were obtained from metadata supplied by the sample provider rather than from assay-based typing. The repertoires were released in a freely available public database intended as a resource for research on the immune response to SARS-CoV-2. Summary of the overall study and its limitations: How much clinical and demographic metadata was included differed by source and by participant, and the metadata was provided uncurated.

A second Seattle source provided samples from volunteer blood donors who had recovered from COVID-19. Each collaborating institution followed its own protocols to collect whole blood in K2EDTA tubes. For TCRbeta analysis, collaborator samples were shipped as frozen whole blood, as isolated PBMCs, or as DNA extracted from either sample type. CDR1 and CDR2, looked up from the germline V gene, are MNHEY and SVGEGT. The junction carries 13 bases between V and J, which are trimmed by 6 bases and 2 bases respectively. From the cysteine up to the phenylalanine, the CDR3 has a length of 15 residues. The kept DNA is CDR3 alone, 45 bases in frame from the first base. TCRbeta CDR3 regions were amplified from genomic DNA by means of the immunoSEQ Assay, a bias-controlled multiplex PCR. The study's processing was this. Nucleated cell counts per sample were estimated from amplification of reference gene primers within the assay. Sequence reads were collapsed and filtered to measure the absolute abundance of every unique TCRbeta CDR3 rearrangement. For each sample, productive Simpson clonality was calculated by taking the square root of Simpson's diversity index across productive rearrangements. In TCRdb, the immuneACCESS table is reduced to in-frame sequences with V and J assigned. These tables do not hold every clone; where another copy was compared, an unresolved V gene accounts for under half, and the others remain unexplained. The V and J calls and clone size come from that table; D and trimming were worked out from the DNA. For this sample there are roughly 340,000 clones; under 95% appear just once. The ten largest clones take up roughly 3.3% of the sample.

As for this clone: No antigen is known for it. No much larger clonotype is one base removed from it; base qualities were not supplied.

The specimen sequenced was peripheral blood. The chain joins TRBV6-2 or TRBV6-3 to TRBJ2-2; TRBD2 might be the D gene, on 6 matching bases. This sequence originates from a woman aged 18-29 years who had recovered from COVID-19. The bases are TGTGCCAGCAGCCTCGGGACTCCCAACACCGGGGAGCTGTTTTTT. Translated, it gives CASSLGTPNTGELFF.